This TCR beta chain was found in a study of T cell responses to AZD1222 COVID-19 vaccine. Notes on the study in general: Researchers took repertoire samples only after the peak T cell response had come. Following two doses of AZD1222, Spike-specific TCR breadth and depth rose.

The CDR3 has 15 amino acids. Trimming cost V 5 bases and J 0 bases, with 10 bases left between them. The germline V gene encodes CDR1 KGHDR and CDR2 SFDVKD. This clone appeared once. The antigen is undetermined. Profiled with immunoSEQ multiplex PCR; TCRdb holds only in-frame clones, not every one. The sample consists of some 110,000 clones, more than 85% of them appearing once. The chain is built from TRBV24-1 and TRBJ2-1, with D possibly matching TRBD1 (5 bases). The starting material was peripheral blood, obtained on day 0 of AZD1222 vaccination. This TCR was recovered from an adult in good health. The CDR3 coding sequence is TGTGCCACCAGTGGGGGCCCGGGCTCCTACAATGAGCAGTTCTTC. Translated, it gives CATSGGPGSYNEQFF.